The 8 T cell receptor beta chains listed next were all sequenced from one sample in a study of T cells after yellow fever vaccination. Each CDR3 protein is one row after TCRdb ran MiXCR on the 5' RACE reads. This sample has hundreds of thousands of distinct CDR3 sequences, with 3% to 4.5% found just once. The specimen was PBMCs, collected on the day of the yellow fever booster vaccination. The origin of the receptors is a young man who received the YFV17D yellow fever vaccine.

This clonotype was seen more than once but under ten times. The V and J genes are TRBV20-1 and TRBJ2-2; TRBD1 matches 7 bases. Per the germline V gene, CDR1 is DFQATT and CDR2 is SNEGSKA (reference sequence). There are 13 residues in the CDR3. With V trimmed by 5 bases and J by 6 bases, 6 bases remained unmatched. The CDR3 reads CSARRGQAGELFF. In DNA, the CDR3 is TGCAGTGCTCGACGCGGACAGGCCGGGGAGCTGTTTTTT.

CDR3: CASSQGVGGTQYF. As DNA, the CDR3 is TGTGCCAGCAGCCAAGGGGTGGGGGGGACCCAGTACTTC. This chain joins TRBV3-1 and TRBJ2-5, with a possible D match to TRBD2 (6 bases). The CDR3 is 13 residues long. Germline CDR1 LGHDT, CDR2 YNNKEL (reference sequence). V was cut by 1 base and J by 7 bases, with 10 bases left in between.

This clonotype was found many times. The chain recombines TRBV6-4 with TRBJ2-1, with 13 bases matching TRBD2. The CDR3 consists of 16 residues. Trimming took 4 bases from V and 7 from J; bases not matched to a gene: 7. Per the germline V gene, CDR1 is MRHNA and CDR2 is SNTAGT. This CDR3 is CASSATSGGAGNEQFF. CDR3 coding DNA: TGTGCCAGCAGTGCTACTAGCGGGGGGGCAGGGAATGAGCAGTTCTTC.

In its sample, this clonotype was seen many times. This chain joins TRBV7-9 and TRBJ1-6; 10 bases map to TRBD1. The CDR3 runs to 17 residues. Germline CDR1 is SEHNR and CDR2 is FQNEAQ (reference sequence). V gave up 3 bases and J gave up 2 bases; unmatched junction bases: 4. The CDR3 DNA reads as TGTGCCAGCAGCTTCGTGACAGGGGGCCCCTATAATTCACCCCTCCACTTT. Amino acid sequence: CASSFVTGGPYNSPLHF.

A few counts support this clonotype. The rearrangement joins TRBV7-3 to TRBJ2-5; D is perhaps TRBD1 or TRBD2 (5 bases each). With 1 base removed from V and 4 bases from J, the gap between germline ends came to 13 bases. The germline V gene encodes CDR1 SGHTA and CDR2 FQGTGA. This CDR3 contains 15 residues. CDR3 nucleotide sequence: TGTGCCAGCAGCTTAAAAGGAACTAGGGGAGAGACCCAGTACTTC. Translating gives CASSLKGTRGETQYF.

This clonotype was counted ten times or more. This rearrangement joins TRBV7-9 to TRBJ2-7, with D unclear. In germline, CDR1 is SEHNR, CDR2 FQNEAQ (reference sequence). The CDR3 runs to 15 residues. V lost 3 bases, J lost 1 base, and 13 bases lay in between. The CDR3: CASSLSLDRSYEQYF. The CDR3 DNA reads TGTGCCAGCAGCTTGTCCCTAGATAGGTCCTACGAGCAGTACTTC.

This clonotype was detected many times. The chain recombines TRBV7-6 with TRBJ1-3, with 8 bases lining up with TRBD1. The CDR3 loop spans 16 amino acids. J lost 0 bases, V lost 5 bases, and 6 bases had no gene match. Germline values: CDR1 SGHVS, CDR2 FNYEAQ. The CDR3 is CASSPQGGSSGNTIYF. The CDR3, as DNA: TGTGCCAGCAGCCCACAGGGGGGAAGCTCTGGAAACACCATATATTTT.

This clonotype appeared many times. V usage is TRBV4-3 and J usage is TRBJ2-7, with D uncertain. Deletions cut 0 bases from V and 4 bases from J, with 4 bases between. Germline V lookup: CDR1 LGHNA, CDR2 YSLEER. This CDR3 is 12 amino acids long. CDR3: CASSQDRYEQYF. As DNA, the CDR3 is TGCGCCAGCAGCCAAGACAGGTACGAGCAGTACTTC.